This passage covers 24 T cell receptor beta chains from one sample sequenced in a study of blood T cell repertoires in COVID-19. Sequencing was performed with immunoSEQ multiplex PCR; in TCRdb, only in-frame clones are kept and a portion is missing. The table includes around 160,000 clones, 84% detected once. Sequenced material: peripheral blood. These receptors were obtained from a woman older than 75 with acute or convalescent COVID-19.

Note on this clone: The junction shows a germline mismatch at one end, possibly a read error. The chain links TRBV6-2 or TRBV6-3 to TRBJ1-2, with 8 bases lining up with TRBD1. From germline, CDR1 is MNHEY and CDR2 SVGEGT. The CDR3 runs to 10 residues. The CDR3 sequence is CASSSDRVAF. CDR3 nucleotide sequence: TGTGCCAGCAGTTCGGACAGGGTGGCCTTC.

This chain joins TRBV7-2 and TRBJ2-1; D is possibly TRBD2 (6 bases). The CDR3 has 12 amino acids. The V end lost 0 bases, the J end lost 9 bases, and 6 bases lay between the germline ends. Germline values: CDR1 SGHTA, CDR2 FQGNSA. The CDR3 spells CASSLAGGEQFF. Written as DNA, the CDR3 is TGTGCCAGCAGCTTAGCCGGGGGTGAGCAGTTCTTC.

The V call is TRBV12-3 or TRBV12-4, the J call TRBJ1-5; no definite D call. This CDR3 has 12 residues. V gave up 3 bases and J gave up 7 bases, with 7 bases separating them. CDR3 in amino acids: CASSFTQQPQHF. CDR3 bases: TGTGCCAGCAGTTTTACTCAACAGCCCCAGCATTTT.

The CDR3 DNA sequence: TGTGCCAGCAGTACGGAATACAGTGGTAATCAGCCCCAGCATTTT. Its protein product is CASSTEYSGNQPQHF. The chain combines TRBV6-5 with TRBJ1-5; D gene unclear. The ends were cut back, 5 bases at V and 4 bases at J, with 15 bases in the middle. CDR1 and CDR2 from the germline V gene are MNHEY and SVGAGI. This CDR3 has 15 amino acids.

The chain couples TRBV27 to TRBJ1-2; no clear D gene. Germline V CDR1 and CDR2: MNHEY, SMNVEV (reference sequence). Trimming removed 6 bases from V and 7 bases from J, with 12 bases in between. The CDR3 is 12 residues long. The CDR3 sequence: CASRLAEGGYTF. CDR3 coding DNA: TGTGCCAGCAGACTAGCGGAGGGTGGCTACACCTTC.

The gene calls are TRBV2 and TRBJ2-7; 12 bases map to TRBD2. Germline V lookup: CDR1 SNHLY, CDR2 FYNNEI. V was clipped by 6 bases and J by 0 bases; unmatched bases: 6. The CDR3 spans 16 residues. The DNA of the CDR3 is TGTGCCAGCAGGCTGACTAGCGGGGGCCCCTCCTACGAGCAGTACTTC. This gives the protein CASRLTSGGPSYEQYF.

This chain links TRBV7-9 with TRBJ2-5; D perhaps matches TRBD2 (5 bases). Looked up from germline, CDR1 is SEHNR and CDR2 is FQNEAQ (reference sequence). The V gene lost 3 bases and the J gene lost 4 bases, with 21 bases spanning the gap. The CDR3 has 17 amino acids. CDR3 sequence: CASSFVAPRRIRETQYF. The CDR3 DNA reads as TGTGCCAGCAGCTTTGTTGCGCCCAGGAGGATCAGAGAGACCCAGTACTTC.

This chain uses TRBV5-1 with TRBJ2-1, with 7 bases matching TRBD1. Trimming cost V 1 base and J 3 bases; bases outside gene matches: 4. There are 15 residues in the CDR3. Looked up from germline, CDR1 is SGHRS and CDR2 is YFSETQ. CDR3 protein: CASSLMGQSYNEQFF. For the CDR3, the DNA is TGCGCCAGCAGCTTGATGGGACAGAGCTACAATGAGCAGTTCTTC.

The chain is built from TRBV6-5 and TRBJ2-7; maybe TRBD2 (6 bases). V was pared by 0 bases and J by 6 bases, with 6 bases between. Per germline, CDR1 MNHEY and CDR2 SVGAGI. CDR3 length: 12 amino acids. This chain's CDR3 is CASSYSGGEQYF. CDR3 sequence (DNA): TGTGCCAGCAGTTACTCCGGGGGCGAGCAGTACTTC.

V usage is TRBV19 and J usage is TRBJ1-2; weak D call: TRBD1 (5 bases). The length of the CDR3 is 13 residues. The germline CDR1 and CDR2 sequences are LNHDA and SQIVND (reference sequence). The ends were cut back, 7 bases at V and 3 bases at J, with 12 bases in the middle. The CDR3 DNA follows: TGTGCCAGTACGGGGGGATATTACTATGGCTACACCTTC. It codes for CASTGGYYYGYTF.

The V gene is TRBV7-6, the J gene TRBJ2-7; 8 bases map to TRBD2. Per the germline V gene, CDR1 is SGHVS and CDR2 is FNYEAQ. V was clipped by 1 base and J by 2 bases; unmatched bases: 10. The CDR3 consists of 17 residues. The DNA for the CDR3 is TGTGCCAGCAGCTTAGTTAGTGGGACTAGGCAAGCCTACGAGCAGTACTTC. It specifies CASSLVSGTRQAYEQYF.

The genes are TRBV7-9 and TRBJ2-1; 9 bases fit TRBD1. Trimming at V came to 3 bases and at J to 2 bases, leaving 5 bases not matched to a gene. The CDR3 runs to 16 residues. The germline V gene has CDR1 SEHNR and CDR2 FQNEAQ (reference sequence). The CDR3 protein is CASSLGWDRAYNEQFF. The DNA for the CDR3 is TGTGCCAGCAGCTTGGGCTGGGACAGGGCCTACAATGAGCAGTTCTTC.

This clone was picked up many times. The chain links TRBV28 to TRBJ1-4, with TRBD1 matching 8 bases. V lost 5 bases, J lost 0 bases, and 2 bases stayed unmatched. Germline V gene lookup returns CDR1 MDHEN and CDR2 SYDVKM. The CDR3 has 15 amino acids. The chain's CDR3 is CASSPQGATNEKLFF. CDR3 DNA: TGTGCCAGCAGTCCACAGGGGGCAACTAATGAAAAACTGTTTTTT.

This clone has a handful of counts. The rearrangement links TRBV25-1 to TRBJ1-1, with TRBD1 identical over 7 bases. V lost 5 bases, J lost 8 bases, and 8 bases stayed unmatched. The CDR3 is 13 residues long. Germline V gene lookup returns CDR1 MGHDK and CDR2 SYGVNS. The CDR3 loop is CASSPDPGGEAFF. As DNA, the CDR3 is TGTGCCAGCAGTCCCGATCCAGGGGGGGAAGCTTTCTTT.

This clone has only a few counts. The V call is TRBV6-5, the J call TRBJ1-1; TRBD1 matches 8 bases. Trimming cost V 4 bases and J 10 bases; bases outside gene matches: 11. CDR3 size: 14 residues. Germline lookup yields CDR1 MNHEY and CDR2 SVGAGI. The CDR3 nucleotides are TGTGCCAGCAGTTTCCTAGGGACAGGAGGCGTAGCTTTCTTT. Translation: CASSFLGTGGVAFF.

V gene TRBV6-2 or TRBV6-3 combines with J gene TRBJ1-5; TRBD1 agrees at 8 bases. Trimming took 4 bases from V and 2 from J; bases not matched to a gene: 10. The CDR3 spans 17 residues. The germline gives CDR1 MNHEY, CDR2 SVGEGT. In nucleotides, the CDR3 is TGTGCCAGCAGTTTCAACAGGGGGGACATTGGCAATCAGCCCCAGCATTTT. It codes for CASSFNRGDIGNQPQHF.

The chain is built from TRBV6-5 and TRBJ1-5; D remains unclear. The V end was cut by 2 bases, the J end by 4 bases, with 6 bases between. The germline CDR1 and CDR2 sequences are MNHEY and SVGAGI. The length of the CDR3 is 13 residues. The CDR3 coding sequence is TGTGCCAGCAGTTACGCGGGAAATCAGCCCCAGCATTTT. Amino acids: CASSYAGNQPQHF.

The V gene is TRBV6-5, the J gene TRBJ1-2; D gene ambiguous. In germline, CDR1 is MNHEY, CDR2 SVGAGI. The CDR3 is 16 amino acids. Trimming removed 0 bases from V and 4 bases from J, with 15 bases in between. CDR3 nucleotides: TGTGCCAGCAGTTACTCGGGTAGACTACTCCCCTATGGCTACACCTTC. Translating gives CASSYSGRLLPYGYTF.

This clone was seen more than once but under ten times. The gene calls are TRBV10-2 and TRBJ2-2, with D tentatively TRBD1 (5 bases). Deletions cut 7 bases from V and 7 bases from J, with 22 bases between. Germline V lookup: CDR1 WSHSY, CDR2 SAAADI. This CDR3 is built from 16 residues. Here the CDR3 DNA reads TGCGCCAGCACCTCACCTTCGGGCCTTACAGGCGGGGAGCTGTTTTTT. Translating gives CASTSPSGLTGGELFF.

V is TRBV7-9 and J is TRBJ1-4; the match to TRBD1 covers 8 bases. J gave up 4 bases and V 5 bases, and 18 bases lay outside the gene matches. Germline V lookup: CDR1 SEHNR, CDR2 FQNEAQ (reference sequence). The CDR3 length is 19 residues. CDR3 nucleotide sequence: TGTGCCAGCAGCCTCCCCGACATGGGGCAGGGGGCAAATAATGAAAAACTGTTTTTT. It codes for CASSLPDMGQGANNEKLFF.

This rearrangement joins TRBV18 to TRBJ1-6, with a possible D match to TRBD1 (5 bases). V was trimmed by 1 base and J by 7 bases, leaving 11 bases between them. CDR3 size: 15 residues. The V gene's germline CDR1 is KGHSH and CDR2 LQKENI. The CDR3 sequence is CASSPRQNQNSPLHF. CDR3 DNA sequence: TGTGCCAGCTCACCACGACAGAACCAAAATTCACCCCTCCACTTT.

The rearrangement joins TRBV10-3 to TRBJ1-5; TRBD1 agrees at 9 bases. The CDR3 sequence is 14 residues long. Unmatched junction bases numbered 11, after V lost 10 bases and J lost 7 bases. The germline V gene has CDR1 ENHRY and CDR2 SYGVKD. The CDR3 coding sequence is TGTGCCACTGCAACCGGGACAGGGATCCAGCCCCAGCATTTT. It encodes CATATGTGIQPQHF.

This chain joins TRBV29-1 and TRBJ2-2; 11 nucleotides align to TRBD1. This CDR3 spans 15 amino acids. CDR1 is SQVTM and CDR2 is ANQGSEA in the germline V gene. V lost 6 bases to trimming and J lost 7 bases; unmatched junction nucleotides: 10. Written as DNA, the CDR3 is TGCAGCGTCGCCCGGGACAGGGGGTCGGTCGGGGAGCTGTTTTTT. Protein sequence: CSVARDRGSVGELFF.

The V gene is TRBV11-2, the J gene TRBJ2-2; 8 nucleotides align to TRBD1. V dropped 1 base and J dropped 4; count of bases not matched to a gene: 14. Germline CDR1 reads SGHAT; CDR2 reads FQNNGV. The CDR3 length is 19 residues. CDR3 DNA sequence: TGTGCCAGCAGCTTAGTGGCTGGCCTTCGACAGGGGACCACCGGGGAGCTGTTTTTT. Amino acid sequence: CASSLVAGLRQGTTGELFF.